This T cell receptor (beta chain) is drawn from a study of control samples from healthy donors and cancer patients. V lost 6 bases to trimming and J lost 0 bases, with 18 bases between them. Per germline, CDR1 MDHEN and CDR2 SYDVKM. This CDR3 is 17 amino acids long. Clones were read by immunoSEQ multiplex PCR, and TCRdb kept only the in-frame ones, dropping some. The top ten clones hold more than 1.3% of a sample with 200,000 to 250,000 clones, roughly 94% of them seen once. What was sequenced was blood. This receptor was taken from a man in his forties or fifties in good health. The rearrangement links TRBV28 to TRBJ2-4; D may match TRBD1 or TRBD2 (6 bases each). The CDR3 nucleotides read TGTGCCAGCAGCACCTTACAGGGAGGAATAGCCAAAAACATTCAGTACTTC. Its protein is CASSTLQGGIAKNIQYF.